The 2 T cell receptor beta chains below come from one sample, sequenced in a study of blood T cells in healthy people across ages. It was with a sample-barcoded 5' primer and a J-beta primer mix that a second PCR of about 6 to 12 cycles was run. One entry per CDR3 protein results from TCRdb running MiXCR on the 5' RACE reads. Among some 1.1 million distinct CDR3 sequences, around two fifths were seen once, and the ten largest hold roughly 14%. The specimen was blood. The receptors derive from a man younger than 35 in good health.

The V gene is TRBV9, the J gene TRBJ1-2; a weak D match, TRBD1 (5 bases). Germline V CDR1 and CDR2: SGDLS, YYNGEE. The CDR3 length is 14 residues. Trimming shortened V by 0 bases and J by 7 bases, and 13 bases separated the two germline ends. The CDR3 DNA reads as TGTGCCAGCAGCGTAGTCGGGGGGTACGGTGGCTACACCTTC. Protein sequence: CASSVVGGYGGYTF.

This clonotype was detected only a few times. This chain connects TRBV29-1 to TRBJ1-2, with D perhaps TRBD1 (5 bases). Germline-derived CDR1 and CDR2 are SQVTM and ANQGSEA. This CDR3 is 14 amino acids long. Between the trimmed V and J ends, which lost 7 bases and 0 bases, there was a span of 15 bases. The DNA of the CDR3 is TGCAGCGCTCAAGGCGGGGGGACTAACTATGGCTACACCTTC. This gives the protein CSAQGGGTNYGYTF.